Shown below are 5 T cell receptor beta chains from a single sample sequenced in a study of shared T cell receptors in the human thymus. The data were produced by immunoSEQ multiplex PCR, yet TCRdb's version contains in-frame clones alone and is incomplete. In the table there are approximately 760,000 clones, 75% to 90% of which are singletons. These records were also assigned to another study, of human thymus T cells.

The sequenced sample consisted of thymocytes. The receptor set was obtained from a girl in the first two years of life with a congenital heart defect.

V usage is TRBV9 and J usage is TRBJ1-5; TRBD1 matches 9 bases. CDR1 and CDR2 (germline): SGDLS, YYNGEE. The CDR3 runs 15 residues. J lost 0 bases, V lost 4 bases, and 2 bases had no gene match. The CDR3 spells CASSRTGVSNQPQHF. Written as DNA, the CDR3 is TGTGCCAGCAGCCGGACAGGGGTTAGCAATCAGCCCCAGCATTTT.

CDR3 bases: TGTGCCAGCAGTGAAGCGAGGCCCTCGGCTAGCGGAAACAATGAGCAGTTCTTC. Translated: CASSEARPSASGNNEQFF. The chain has TRBV6-1 and TRBJ2-1; 7 nucleotides agree with TRBD2. Trimming at V came to 0 bases and at J to 5 bases, leaving 13 bases not matched to a gene. Germline lookup yields CDR1 MNHNS and CDR2 SASEGT. The CDR3 contains 18 residues.

The chain employs TRBV4-3 and TRBJ1-1; D possibly corresponds to TRBD1 (6 bases). Trimming left V 3 bases short and J 11 bases short, with 28 bases between. The CDR3 has 17 amino acids. Germline V lookup: CDR1 LGHNA, CDR2 YSLEER. The CDR3 sequence: CASSHPGHSNVVQEAFF. CDR3 in DNA: TGCGCCAGCAGCCACCCGGGACATTCAAATGTTGTACAAGAGGCTTTCTTT.

The gene calls are TRBV2 and TRBJ2-1; 7 bases are shared with TRBD1. Germline values: CDR1 SNHLY, CDR2 FYNNEI. The CDR3 has 11 amino acids. V shed 8 bases, J shed 5 bases, and the junction held 0 bases outside the gene matches. The CDR3 spells CASGQDNEQFF. The CDR3 DNA reads TGTGCCAGCGGACAGGACAATGAGCAGTTCTTC.

This clone was counted a single time. The CDR3 nucleotides are TGTGCCAGCAGCTTCGATGGGCATAGGTCTGTCGCCTATGGCTACACCTTC. Translating gives CASSFDGHRSVAYGYTF. The chain joins TRBV5-4 to TRBJ1-2; D unresolved. Germline lookup yields CDR1 SGHNT and CDR2 YYREEE (reference sequence). Trimming removed 2 bases from V and 4 bases from J, with 21 bases in between. This CDR3 is 17 amino acids long.